This T cell receptor beta chain appears in the sequencing data of a study of T cells after posttransplantation cyclophosphamide. General study results and limits: Tissue-infiltrating T cells from skin or gut overlapped little with blood T cells. Recipient CMV seropositivity and CMV reactivation strongly tracked TRB clonality. Donor CD8+ memory clones often dominated recipient blood repertoires at later times.

Cyclophosphamide on days +3 and +4 followed busulfan-fludarabine conditioning and a marrow graft. TCRdb's copy holds only in-frame clones and misses some; the assay was immunoSEQ multiplex PCR. Sampling found approximately 7,500 clones, none seen once. The CDR3 is 16 residues long. Germline trimming cut 4 bases from V and 4 bases from J; bases unmatched to any gene: 7. Germline lookup yields CDR1 SGHNT and CDR2 YYREEE (reference sequence). This clone was observed many times. The antigen remains undetermined. The chain joins TRBV5-4 to TRBJ2-2, with 10 bases matching TRBD1. The source was PBMCs, collected after allogeneic stem cell transplant with posttransplant cyclophosphamide. This sequence was found in a male patient in his late teens or twenties who received an allogeneic stem cell transplant from an unrelated donor, was CMV-positive, and had acute and chronic GVHD. Some T cells may possibly be graft donor cells. The CDR3 sequence: CASSPVDRGLTGELFF. The CDR3 DNA sequence: TGTGCCAGCAGCCCAGTTGACAGGGGGCTCACCGGGGAGCTGTTTTTT.